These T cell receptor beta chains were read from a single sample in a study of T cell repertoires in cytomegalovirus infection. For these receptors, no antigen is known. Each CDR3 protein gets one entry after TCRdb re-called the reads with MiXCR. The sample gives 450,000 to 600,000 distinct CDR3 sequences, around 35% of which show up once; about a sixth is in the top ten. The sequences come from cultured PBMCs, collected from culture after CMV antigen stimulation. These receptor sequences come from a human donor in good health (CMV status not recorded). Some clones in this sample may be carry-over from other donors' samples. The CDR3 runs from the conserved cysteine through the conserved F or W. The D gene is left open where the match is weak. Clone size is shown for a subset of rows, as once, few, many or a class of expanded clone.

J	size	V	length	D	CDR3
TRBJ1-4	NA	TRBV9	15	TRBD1	CASSPRQGVHEKLFF
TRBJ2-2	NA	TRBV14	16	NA	CASSQDRWGFTGELFF
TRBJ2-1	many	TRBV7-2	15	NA	CASSPSGGPYNEQFF
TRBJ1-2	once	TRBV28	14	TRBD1	CASSPPTGLGGYTF
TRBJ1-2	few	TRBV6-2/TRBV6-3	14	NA	CASSSVTGIYGYTF
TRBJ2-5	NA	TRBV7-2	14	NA	CASSPDRVAETQYF
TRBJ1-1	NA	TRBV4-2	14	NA	CASSPQGSGAEAFF
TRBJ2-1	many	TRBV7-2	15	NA	CASSPTGQIRNEQFF
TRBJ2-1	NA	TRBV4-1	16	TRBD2	CASSQNSGSSYNEQFF
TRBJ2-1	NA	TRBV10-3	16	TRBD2	CAISALAGGPYNEQFF
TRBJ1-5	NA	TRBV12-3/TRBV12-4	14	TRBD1	CASWDRELNQPQHF
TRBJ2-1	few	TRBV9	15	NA	CASSLGDSPRWEQFF
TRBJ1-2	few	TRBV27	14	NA	CASSLNRDDVGYTF
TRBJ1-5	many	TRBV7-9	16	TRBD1	CASSAQGAGGNQPQHF
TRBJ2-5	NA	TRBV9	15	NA	CASSRRGQLEETQYF
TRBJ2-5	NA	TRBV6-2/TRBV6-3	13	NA	CASSYSGQQTQYF
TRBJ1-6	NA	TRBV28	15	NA	CASNRYREYNSPLHF
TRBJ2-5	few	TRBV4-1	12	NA	CASESDGETQYF
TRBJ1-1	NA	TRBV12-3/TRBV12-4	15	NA	CASRISGTWYTEAFF
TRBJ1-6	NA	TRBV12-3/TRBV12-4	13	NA	CASSLDSNSPLHF
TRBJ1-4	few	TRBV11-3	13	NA	CASTQRVGEKLFF
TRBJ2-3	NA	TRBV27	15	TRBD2	CASSGVRGGTDTQYF
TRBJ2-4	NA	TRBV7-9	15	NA	CASSPSLEAKNIQYF
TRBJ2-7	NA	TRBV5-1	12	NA	CASSPRAYEQYF
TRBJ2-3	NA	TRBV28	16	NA	CASSLWPSQGADTQYF
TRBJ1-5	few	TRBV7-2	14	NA	CASSVQNSNQPQHF
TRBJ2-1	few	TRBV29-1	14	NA	CSVARQGSYNEQFF
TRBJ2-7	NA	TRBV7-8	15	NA	CASSLGGTASYEQYF
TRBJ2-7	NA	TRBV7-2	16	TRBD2	CASSPLGLAAPYEQYF
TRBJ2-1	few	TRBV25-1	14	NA	CASSVEGSYNEQFF
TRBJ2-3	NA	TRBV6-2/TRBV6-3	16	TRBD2	CASSYSFRLAGDTQYF
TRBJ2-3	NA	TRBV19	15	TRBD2	CASRGEREIVDTQYF
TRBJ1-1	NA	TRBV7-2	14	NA	CASSWKQGNTEAFF
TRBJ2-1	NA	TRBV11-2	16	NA	CASSLDPNPGAGEQFF
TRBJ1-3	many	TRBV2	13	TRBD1	CASSETGGNTIYF
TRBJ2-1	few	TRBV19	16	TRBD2	CASSITSGRSYNEQFF
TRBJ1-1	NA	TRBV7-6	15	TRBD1	CASSLYTGANTEAFF
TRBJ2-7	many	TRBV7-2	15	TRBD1	CASSYPGQGYYEQYF
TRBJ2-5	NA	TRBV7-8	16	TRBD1	CASSTYRDSPKETQYF
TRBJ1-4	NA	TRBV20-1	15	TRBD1	CSARDGQGAREKLFF
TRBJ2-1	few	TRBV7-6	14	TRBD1	CASSSQGVYNEQFF
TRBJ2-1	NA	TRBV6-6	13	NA	CASSDYTYNEQFF
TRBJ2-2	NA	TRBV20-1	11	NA	CSAILRGELFF
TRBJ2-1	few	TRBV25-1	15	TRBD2	CASRPAGGSYNEQFF
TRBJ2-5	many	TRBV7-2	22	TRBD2	CASSAGTRQGWTSGRARETQYF
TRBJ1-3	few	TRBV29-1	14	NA	CSVEGGFSGNTIYF
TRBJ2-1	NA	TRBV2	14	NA	CASSWYGVHNEQFF
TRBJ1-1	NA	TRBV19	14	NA	CASSNRRGVTEAFF
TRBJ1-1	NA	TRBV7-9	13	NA	CASSLIQSGEAFF
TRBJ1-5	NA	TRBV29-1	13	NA	CSVVTNSNQPQHF